This T cell receptor (beta chain) was recovered during a study of blood T cell repertoires in COVID-19 (dated by TCRdb to 2018 to 2021). General notes on the study: Samples covering the acute and convalescent phases of COVID-19 were provided by collaborators in the United States, Italy and Spain. Sample metadata almost always included a de-identified subject ID, COVID-19 status, age in years and sex. Where available, HLA class I and class II types were obtained from metadata supplied by the sample provider rather than from assay-based typing. The prospective study material was composed of cDNA or gDNA derived from T cells, B-cell-depleted T cells, or PBMCs. The repertoires were released in a freely available public database meant as a resource for research on the immune response to SARS-CoV-2. Deeply sampled blood TCRbeta repertoires from subjects exposed to, actively infected with, or recovered from COVID-19 were included in the dataset. Samples came from the ongoing ImmuneRACE study (first 160 participants) plus 1,254 subjects from 6 global collaborators. Overall results and qualifications from the work: The amount of clinical and demographic metadata varied by source and participant and was provided uncurated.

Looking up the germline V gene yields CDR1 MNHEY and CDR2 SVGAGI. V is cut by 6 bases and J by 5 bases, and the space between the germline ends is 10 bases. The CDR3 covers 12 residues, taking in both the cysteine and the phenylalanine. Only the CDR3 DNA is retained, 36 bases long and in frame from the first base. The immunoSEQ Assay, a bias-controlled multiplex PCR, was used to amplify TCRbeta CDR3 regions from genomic DNA. As for how the authors treated the data: The number of nucleated cells in each sample was estimated by amplification of reference gene primers within the assay. To quantify the absolute abundance of each unique TCRbeta CDR3 rearrangement, sequence reads were collapsed and filtered. For each sample, productive Simpson clonality was calculated as the square root of Simpson's diversity index over productive rearrangements. The clones in this table, taken by TCRdb from immuneACCESS, are in-frame only. Not every clone is retained; where verified, under half of the shortfall comes from an unresolved V gene, and the cause of the rest is unknown. V and J calls and clone size are copied from that table; D and trimming were computed from the DNA. Counted in this sample were 200,000 or so clones; under 85% of them appeared once. The ten biggest clones cover 15% to 20% of the sample.

The collaborating institutions used their own protocols to collect whole blood in K2EDTA tubes. For TCRbeta analysis, collaborators shipped samples in one of three forms: frozen whole blood, isolated PBMCs, or DNA extracted from either of those sample types. Notes on this clone: The target of this receptor is not known. No base qualities exist here, and no much larger clone lies one base off it.

The receptor's source is a man aged 60-69 years with active or convalescent COVID-19. The receptor chain draws on TRBV6-5 and TRBJ1-2; matching of 5 bases hints at TRBD1 as the D gene. Sequencing was done on a sample of peripheral blood. The CDR3 has the sequence CASSDSPYGYTF. The DNA is as follows: TGTGCCAGCAGCGACAGCCCATATGGCTACACCTTC.